The 23 T cell receptor beta chains below were found in one sample sequenced in a study of T-cell memory formation after mild COVID-19. TCRdb used MiXCR to reprocess the 5' RACE reads, holding one entry per CDR3 protein. The sample has roughly 350,000 distinct CDR3 sequences, 21% seen once. Sequencing was carried out using PBMCs or a T cell subset sorted from them (not recorded which). The receptors were sampled from an adult woman who had mild COVID-19 (a few samples of this study predate the infection). Cell type and time point are not known.

The genes are TRBV7-9 and TRBJ1-2; TRBD1 matches at 10 bases. CDR1 is SEHNR, CDR2 FQNEAQ, per germline (reference sequence). The trim removed 5 bases at V and 14 bases at J, leaving 23 bases unmatched. CDR3 size: 17 residues. CDR3 residues: CASSPLAFYRDRGGKTF. CDR3 sequence (DNA): TGTGCCAGCAGCCCCCTCGCGTTCTACCGGGACAGGGGAGGGAAGACCTTC.

V is TRBV18 and J is TRBJ1-2, with 10 nucleotides matching TRBD1. Germline trimming cut 0 bases from V and 2 bases from J; bases unmatched to any gene: 0. Looked up from germline, CDR1 is KGHSH and CDR2 is LQKENI. The CDR3 spans 15 residues. The CDR3 DNA reads TGTGCCAGCTCACCACCGGGACAGGGGAACTATGGCTACACCTTC. The encoded protein is CASSPPGQGNYGYTF.

A few counts support this clonotype. J is TRBJ2-2 and V is TRBV20-1, with TRBD1 as a possible D gene (5 bases). The CDR3 spans 14 residues. V lost 3 bases and J 3 bases, leaving 11 bases between the germline ends. CDR1 is DFQATT, CDR2 SNEGSKA, per germline (reference sequence). DNA of the CDR3: TGCAGTGCTAGGGATAGGGGCCACACCGGGGAGCTGTTTTTT. As protein: CSARDRGHTGELFF.

The rearrangement uses TRBV6-6 and TRBJ1-2, with a tentative D call TRBD1 (6 bases). Per germline, CDR1 MNHNY and CDR2 SVGAGI (reference sequence). Trimming removed 8 bases at V and 7 bases at J, with 20 bases between. This CDR3 is built from 14 residues. CDR3 nucleotides: TGTGCCAGCGTGGGTACATTGGGGGGCGCTGGCTACACCTTC. Its protein is CASVGTLGGAGYTF.

V and J are TRBV7-8 and TRBJ2-7; D is uncertain. The CDR3 is 12 amino acids. Deletions cut 0 bases from V and 5 bases from J, with 5 bases between. Looked up from germline, CDR1 is SGHVS and CDR2 is FQNEAQ. CDR3 sequence reads: CASSLAIHEQYF. The CDR3 DNA sequence: TGTGCCAGCAGCTTAGCTATCCACGAGCAGTACTTC.

The chain carries TRBV9 and TRBJ2-1; TRBD1 or TRBD2 may be the D gene (6 bases each). There are 17 residues in the CDR3. Trimming removed 0 bases at V and 7 bases at J, with 20 bases between. Germline values: CDR1 SGDLS, CDR2 YYNGEE. The CDR3 loop is CASSVVGGGHLSNEQFF. The CDR3 DNA is TGTGCCAGCAGCGTAGTGGGGGGCGGGCACTTATCAAATGAGCAGTTCTTC.

The chain is built from TRBV5-1 and TRBJ2-7; D is ambiguous. V lost 1 base to trimming and J lost 2 bases, with 10 bases between them. This CDR3 is built from 14 residues. Germline lookup yields CDR1 SGHRS and CDR2 YFSETQ. DNA for the CDR3: TGCGCCAGCAGCTTGAGTAAGGTCCCCTACGAGCAGTACTTC. Translated: CASSLSKVPYEQYF.

This clonotype was seen a handful of times. The rearrangement joins TRBV9 to TRBJ2-4; the D call may be TRBD1 or TRBD2 (5 bases each). The CDR3 spans 15 residues. The ends were cut back, 1 base at V and 8 bases at J, with 16 bases in the middle. The germline V gene encodes CDR1 SGDLS and CDR2 YYNGEE. CDR3 in amino acids: CASSVSPETGHIQYF. For the CDR3, the DNA is TGTGCCAGCAGCGTATCACCGGAGACGGGGCACATTCAGTACTTC.

The V and J genes are TRBV20-1 and TRBJ2-7; D possibly corresponds to TRBD2 (6 bases). The length of the CDR3 is 15 residues. CDR1 and CDR2 (germline): DFQATT, SNEGSKA (reference sequence). Trimming shortened V by 1 base and J by 2 bases, and 15 bases separated the two germline ends. DNA of the CDR3: TGCAGTGCTAGAGCTCACACCGGGAGCGCCTACGAGCAGTACTTC. It translates to CSARAHTGSAYEQYF.

The chain combines TRBV27 with TRBJ2-2; no reliable D call. The V and J ends lost 8 bases and 0 bases respectively, with 10 bases between them. The germline gives CDR1 MNHEY, CDR2 SMNVEV (reference sequence). This CDR3 is 14 amino acids long. The CDR3 DNA follows: TGTGCCAGCGGCCCCCGGGCGAACACCGGGGAGCTGTTTTTT. It specifies CASGPRANTGELFF.

The V and J genes are TRBV5-1 and TRBJ2-3; TRBD2 matches 7 bases. Germline assignment: CDR1 SGHRS and CDR2 YFSETQ. The V gene end was trimmed by 3 bases and the J gene end by 3 bases; junction bases not matched to a gene: 4. The CDR3 is made up of 14 amino acids. The DNA of the CDR3 is TGCGCCAGCAGCTCGCCGGGACTAACAGATACGCAGTATTTT. Encoded protein: CASSSPGLTDTQYF. The entire variable domain, with the rest obtained from reference TRBV5-1 and TRBJ2-3, is as follows: KAGVTQTPRYLIKTRGQQVTLSCSPISGHRSVSWYQQTPGQGLQFLFEYFSETQRNKGNFPGRFSGRQFSNSRSEMNVSTLELGDSALYLCASSSPGLTDTQYFGPGTRLTVL.

This clonotype appeared once. The chain recombines TRBV4-2 with TRBJ2-2; D unresolved. The germline gives CDR1 LGHNA, CDR2 YNFKEQ. This CDR3 region has 15 residues. Trimming removed 4 bases at V and 2 bases at J, with 11 bases between. The CDR3 loop is CASSLLDSNTGELFF. CDR3 DNA: TGTGCCAGCAGCCTCCTTGACTCAAACACCGGGGAGCTGTTTTTT.

This clonotype was seen a handful of times. The CDR3 bases are TGTGCCAGCTCAGACAGGGTGAACACTGAAGCTTTCTTT. Encoded protein: CASSDRVNTEAFF. The chain joins TRBV18 to TRBJ1-1, with 7 bases lining up with TRBD1. Germline V gene sequence: CDR1 KGHSH, CDR2 LQKENI. The CDR3 is 13 amino acids. J was trimmed by 0 bases and V by 5 bases; bases with no gene match: 0.

The chain joins TRBV28 to TRBJ1-2; 9 bases agree with TRBD1. With V trimmed by 7 bases and J by 4 bases, 16 bases remained unmatched. The CDR3 consists of 17 residues. CDR1 and CDR2 from the germline V gene are MDHEN and SYDVKM. The CDR3 bases are TGTGCCAGCATTGGGGGACAGGGATTAGGGTTCGCCTATGGCTACACCTTC. Protein sequence: CASIGGQGLGFAYGYTF.

The rearrangement joins TRBV27 to TRBJ2-7; tentative D call: TRBD2 (6 bases). The ends were cut back, 5 bases at V and 0 bases at J, with 8 bases in the middle. CDR1 is MNHEY, CDR2 SMNVEV, per germline (reference sequence). The CDR3 is 13 amino acids. The CDR3 loop is CASSRGFSYEQYF. DNA for the CDR3: TGTGCCAGCAGTCGGGGGTTCTCCTACGAGCAGTACTTC.

This clonotype showed up just once. This sequence joins TRBV18 and TRBJ2-4; the D gene is possibly TRBD1 (6 bases). Deletions cut 6 bases from V and 8 bases from J, with 20 bases between. The CDR3 length is 15 residues. Germline assignment: CDR1 KGHSH and CDR2 LQKENI. CDR3: CASSPVGGPRDIQYF. The CDR3 DNA sequence: TGTGCCAGCTCCCCAGTAGGGGGACCGAGGGACATTCAGTACTTC.

This clonotype occurred a few times. The junction differs from germline at one of its ends, possibly a read error. In DNA, the CDR3 is TGTGCCAGCAGCTTCACGCGGGGCGGGAACGCTGAAGCTTTCTTT. Its protein is CASSFTRGGNAEAFF. The rearrangement links TRBV11-3 to TRBJ1-1; possibly TRBD1 for D (5 bases). CDR3 length: 15 amino acids. The germline V gene has CDR1 SGHNT and CDR2 YENEEA. Looking up the rest from reference TRBV11-3 and TRBJ1-1 gives the full variable domain: EAGVVQSPRYKIIEKKQPVAFWCNPISGHNTLYWYLQNLGQGPELLIRYENEEAVDDSQLPKDRFSAERLKGVDSTLKIQPAELGDSAVYLCASSFTRGGNAEAFFGQGTRLTVV.

The genes are TRBV6-6 and TRBJ2-7; 15 nucleotides line up with TRBD2. V was clipped by 2 bases and J by 0 bases; unmatched bases: 8. Germline assignment: CDR1 MNHNY and CDR2 SVGAGI (reference sequence). The CDR3 runs 19 residues. In DNA, the CDR3 is TGTGCCAGCAGTTACGACGGACTAGCGGGGGGGTTTCTCTCCTACGAGCAGTACTTC. This codes for CASSYDGLAGGFLSYEQYF.

This clonotype was seen a few times. This chain joins TRBV6-1 and TRBJ1-4; the match to TRBD1 covers 8 bases. Trimming cost V 9 bases and J 7 bases; bases outside gene matches: 7. CDR1 MNHNS and CDR2 SASEGT come from the germline V gene. This CDR3 is 13 amino acids long. Here the CDR3 reads CARYDRGREKLFF. DNA of the CDR3: TGTGCCAGATACGACAGGGGACGTGAAAAACTGTTTTTT.

There are a few counts of this clonotype. This chain links TRBV4-1 with TRBJ2-1; D is perhaps TRBD2 (6 bases). The CDR3 has 14 residues. V was trimmed by 4 bases and J by 7 bases, leaving 14 bases between them. In germline, CDR1 is MGHRA, CDR2 YSYEKL. The CDR3 coding sequence is TGCGCCAGCAGCCCTCAGACTAGGGGAAATGAGCAGTTCTTC. This translates into CASSPQTRGNEQFF.

The rearrangement joins TRBV10-3 to TRBJ2-5, with D perhaps given as TRBD1 or TRBD2 (5 bases each). Germline V gene data show CDR1 as ENHRY and CDR2 as SYGVKD. Deletions cut 6 bases from V and 2 bases from J, with 13 bases between. The CDR3 runs to 14 residues. As DNA, the CDR3 is TGTGCCATCAGAGAGGGGCCAGAGCAAGAGACCCAGTACTTC. Translation gives CAIREGPEQETQYF.

The genes are TRBV20-1 and TRBJ2-3; 12 nucleotides line up with TRBD1. Germline V gives CDR1 DFQATT, CDR2 SNEGSKA (reference sequence). The CDR3 runs 14 residues. The V gene end was trimmed by 6 bases and the J gene end by 6 bases; junction bases not matched to a gene: 7. The CDR3 DNA follows: TGCAGTGCATCGGGACAGGGGGCTGCGGATACGCAGTATTTT. Its translation is CSASGQGAADTQYF.

At least ten counts were recorded for this clonotype. The chain joins TRBV12-3 or TRBV12-4 to TRBJ2-7, with D perhaps TRBD1 (5 bases). The CDR3 runs 14 residues. V was shortened by 3 bases and J by 1 base, with 10 bases between the two germline ends. CDR3 region: CASSFAAGSYEQYF. CDR3 sequence (DNA): TGTGCCAGCAGTTTCGCGGCAGGGTCCTACGAGCAGTACTTC.